The 27 T cell receptor beta chains below come from one sample, sequenced in a study of graft-versus-host responses after intestinal transplantation. TCRdb keeps only in-frame clones here, not all; method: immunoSEQ multiplex PCR. The profile shows tens of thousands of clones, 92% of them singletons. Sequencing was performed on PBMCs, taken 98 days after intestinal transplantation. Every receptor here comes from a human patient who received an intestinal transplant, so some T cells may come from the graft donor.

The CDR3 nucleotides read TGCGCCAGCAGTGAGACCAAGACTCCCCAGCAGTTCTTC. It yields the protein CASSETKTPQQFF. The chain couples TRBV10-2 to TRBJ2-1; D is unclear. V was clipped by 2 bases and J by 11 bases, with 13 bases between them. Germline assignment: CDR1 WSHSY and CDR2 SAAADI. The CDR3 covers 13 residues.

This chain links TRBV27 with TRBJ2-1; D may be TRBD1 or TRBD2 (5 bases each). Germline assignment: CDR1 MNHEY and CDR2 SMNVEV (reference sequence). There are 13 residues in the CDR3. Trimming left V 8 bases short and J 5 bases short, with 13 bases between. In DNA, the CDR3 is TGTGCCAGCGGGACCGACAGTGACAATGAGCAGTTCTTC. This codes for CASGTDSDNEQFF.

The V gene is TRBV5-5, the J gene TRBJ1-2; perhaps TRBD1 as D (5 bases). V lost 6 bases and J lost 5, with 8 bases in between. The CDR3 sequence is 11 residues long. CDR1 SGHKS and CDR2 YYEKEE come from the germline V gene (reference sequence). As DNA, the CDR3 is TGTGCCAGCACCCACAGGTATGGCTACACCTTC. It specifies CASTHRYGYTF.

The chain joins TRBV18 to TRBJ2-1, with 7 positions matching TRBD1. CDR1 and CDR2 from the germline V gene are KGHSH and LQKENI. The CDR3 is 16 residues long. The V and J ends lost 0 bases and 3 bases, in that order; junction bases with no gene match: 5. CDR3 DNA: TGTGCCAGCTCACCACCTTACAGGGGATTCTACAATGAGCAGTTCTTC. This sequence encodes CASSPPYRGFYNEQFF.

The chain uses TRBV11-2 and TRBJ2-4; 7 nucleotides match TRBD2. Germline V gives CDR1 SGHAT, CDR2 FQNNGV. The ends lost 5 bases at V and 0 bases at J; junction bases unmatched: 4. There are 15 residues in the CDR3. The CDR3 here is CASSLVAGAKNIQYF. The DNA for the CDR3 is TGTGCCAGCAGCCTTGTAGCGGGAGCCAAAAACATTCAGTACTTC.

The chain couples TRBV27 to TRBJ2-7, with TRBD2 identical over 11 bases. This CDR3 contains 15 residues. With V trimmed by 7 bases and J by 5 bases, 10 bases remained unmatched. Germline V gives CDR1 MNHEY, CDR2 SMNVEV (reference sequence). The CDR3 DNA reads as TGTGCCAGCAAGATCCGCGGGACTAGCGGACACGAGCAGTACTTC. Translating gives CASKIRGTSGHEQYF.

J is TRBJ1-1 and V is TRBV7-2, with TRBD1 matching over 9 bases. Germline V gene sequence: CDR1 SGHTA, CDR2 FQGNSA. Trimming at V came to 3 bases and at J to 7 bases, leaving 0 bases not matched to a gene. CDR3 length: 12 amino acids. CDR3 in amino acids: CASSLGQGEAFF. The CDR3 region has the DNA TGTGCCAGCAGCTTGGGACAGGGTGAAGCTTTCTTT.

This rearrangement joins TRBV6-4 to TRBJ2-5; D possibly matches TRBD1 or TRBD2 (5 bases each). The V end lost 4 bases, the J end lost 3 bases, and 6 bases lay between the germline ends. The CDR3 sequence is 12 residues long. The germline gives CDR1 MRHNA, CDR2 SNTAGT. This CDR3 reads CASSGGKETQYF. CDR3 nucleotide sequence: TGTGCCAGCAGTGGGGGGAAAGAGACCCAGTACTTC.

V gene TRBV5-5 combines with J gene TRBJ2-1; 8 nucleotides match TRBD1. The CDR3 is made up of 13 amino acids. The V segment lost 2 bases and the J segment 8 bases; nucleotides outside the gene matches: 3. Germline CDR1 SGHKS, CDR2 YYEKEE (reference sequence). The chain's CDR3 is CASSFDRGHEQFF. Written as DNA, the CDR3 is TGTGCCAGCAGCTTTGACAGGGGTCATGAGCAGTTCTTC.

The chain is built from TRBV4-1 and TRBJ2-7; TRBD2 matches at 15 bases. V lost 4 bases and J lost 3; bases outside the gene matches: 22. Germline CDR1 MGHRA, CDR2 YSYEKL. This CDR3 has 22 residues. This CDR3 reads CASSPIWSTPGLAGGAVYEQYF. For the CDR3, the DNA is TGCGCCAGCAGCCCCATCTGGTCGACACCGGGACTAGCGGGAGGTGCCGTCTACGAGCAGTACTTC.

This chain links TRBV19 with TRBJ1-2; TRBD1 matches 7 bases. The CDR3 is 12 amino acids. With V trimmed by 8 bases and J by 5 bases, 5 bases remained unmatched. Per germline, CDR1 LNHDA and CDR2 SQIVND (reference sequence). This CDR3 is CASRQGQYGYTF. The DNA for the CDR3 is TGTGCCAGTCGACAGGGCCAGTATGGCTACACCTTC.

V usage is TRBV2 and J usage is TRBJ2-2, with no clear D. The CDR3 totals 12 residues. V lost 5 bases to trimming and J lost 0 bases, with 1 base between them. From germline, CDR1 is SNHLY and CDR2 FYNNEI. The CDR3 sequence: CASSSNTGELFF. In nucleotides, the CDR3 is TGTGCCAGCAGTTCGAACACCGGGGAGCTGTTTTTT.

The rearrangement joins TRBV29-1 to TRBJ2-7, with 9 nucleotides matching TRBD2. Germline V CDR1 and CDR2: SQVTM, ANQGSEA. V lost 4 bases to trimming and J lost 2 bases; unmatched junction nucleotides: 3. The CDR3 is 13 residues long. The CDR3 DNA follows: TGCAGCGTTGCGGCTAGCGGGACCTACGAGCAGTACTTC. Its translation is CSVAASGTYEQYF.

The chain joins TRBV18 to TRBJ1-4; 8 bases align to TRBD1. The CDR3 consists of 14 residues. V was clipped by 3 bases and J by 8 bases; unmatched bases: 5. CDR1 is KGHSH, CDR2 LQKENI, per germline. CDR3 nucleotide sequence: TGTGCCAGCTCACCCCAGGGGGCGCAGGAAAAACTGTTTTTT. This gives the protein CASSPQGAQEKLFF.

The genes are TRBV10-3 and TRBJ1-5; D not resolved. The CDR3 loop spans 13 amino acids. Per germline, CDR1 ENHRY and CDR2 SYGVKD. V was shortened by 2 bases and J by 7 bases, with 9 bases between the two germline ends. CDR3 region: CAISEGFWQPQHF. As DNA, the CDR3 is TGTGCCATCAGTGAGGGTTTTTGGCAGCCCCAGCATTTT.

The chain recombines TRBV7-9 with TRBJ2-7, with D perhaps TRBD1 or TRBD2 (7 bases each). Trimming took off 5 bases at V and 4 bases at J, with 15 bases between the two ends. The CDR3 covers 14 residues. Germline CDR1 reads SEHNR; CDR2 reads FQNEAQ (reference sequence). CDR3 bases: TGTGCCAGCAGCCCCGGCAGGGGGGGTTACGAGCAGTACTTC. It is translated as CASSPGRGGYEQYF.

A word on this clone: Because the CDR3's place on the DNA is in doubt, the DNA is left out and the CDR3 is given as listed by TCRdb. This rearrangement joins TRBV6-6 to TRBJ2-7. CDR1 is MNHNY and CDR2 is SVGAGI in the germline V gene (reference sequence). Inclusive of both ends, the CDR3 amounts to 14 amino acids. This CDR3 reads CASSTSDYSYEQYF.

The chain recombines TRBV19 with TRBJ2-5; unclear D gene. The germline gives CDR1 LNHDA, CDR2 SQIVND (reference sequence). The V end was cut by 7 bases, the J end by 1 base, with 19 bases between. This CDR3 contains 16 residues. The CDR3 sequence: CASTLWPLHRQETQYF. The CDR3 DNA reads TGTGCCAGTACCCTCTGGCCCCTCCACCGCCAAGAGACCCAGTACTTC.

This clone was observed a single time. At one end the junction does not follow the germline gene, possibly because of a read error. This sequence joins TRBV7-7 and TRBJ2-5; 11 nucleotides line up with TRBD1. The germline V gene has CDR1 SSHAT and CDR2 FNYEAQ (reference sequence). The CDR3 runs 14 residues. The CDR3 loop reads CASSRTGGKETQYF. The CDR3, as DNA: TGTGCTAGCAGCCGGACAGGGGGCAAAGAGACCCAGTACTTC.

In DNA, the CDR3 is TGTGCCAGCAGCACGGGGACAGGGGCGACGAGACCCTACGAGCAGTACTTC. It yields the protein CASSTGTGATRPYEQYF. The V and J genes are TRBV5-4 and TRBJ2-7, with 10 bases identical to TRBD1. The J segment lost 2 bases and the V segment lost 4 bases, leaving 12 bases of the junction unmatched. The germline V gene has CDR1 SGHNT and CDR2 YYREEE (reference sequence). The CDR3 loop spans 17 amino acids.

This clone occurred a few times. This chain uses TRBV6-6 with TRBJ1-2; 11 bases line up with TRBD1. The V segment lost 5 bases and the J segment 4 bases; nucleotides outside the gene matches: 0. The CDR3 contains 13 residues. Per germline, CDR1 MNHNY and CDR2 SVGAGI (reference sequence). DNA for the CDR3: TGTGCCAGCAGTGGGACAGGGGGCTATGGCTACACCTTC. It is translated as CASSGTGGYGYTF.

The rearrangement joins TRBV4-1 to TRBJ2-3; 9 bases match TRBD2. The length of the CDR3 is 16 residues. J gave up 4 bases and V 4 bases, and 9 bases lay outside the gene matches. Germline values: CDR1 MGHRA, CDR2 YSYEKL. The CDR3 DNA follows: TGCGCCAGCAGCCCAAGTAGCGGGGGTCGGCCAGATACGCAGTATTTT. This encodes CASSPSSGGRPDTQYF.

The chain carries TRBV5-1 and TRBJ1-1, with TRBD1 as a possible D gene (5 bases). Germline V gene sequence: CDR1 SGHRS, CDR2 YFSETQ. The CDR3 covers 15 residues. V was cut by 3 bases and J by 4 bases, with 16 bases left in between. The chain's CDR3 is CASSSGDLVGTEAFF. The DNA of the CDR3 is TGCGCCAGCAGCTCGGGGGATCTTGTGGGCACTGAAGCTTTCTTT.

This chain connects TRBV2 to TRBJ2-3; no clear D. Trimming shortened V by 1 base and J by 0 bases, and 17 bases separated the two germline ends. CDR1 is SNHLY and CDR2 is FYNNEI in the germline V gene. The CDR3 has 18 amino acids. The DNA of the CDR3 is TGTGCCAGCAGTGAAGGGCAGCTCGGGTCGGCTAGCACAGATACGCAGTATTTT. Protein product: CASSEGQLGSASTDTQYF. Supplemented by reference TRBV2 and TRBJ2-3, the full variable domain reads EPEVTQTPSHQVTQMGQEVILRCVPISNHLYFYWYRQILGQKVEFLVSFYNNEISEKSEIFDDQFSVERPDGSNFTLKIRSTKLEDSAMYFCASSEGQLGSASTDTQYFGPGTRLTVL.

CDR3 sequence: CASSQDRAGVLTF. The DNA for the CDR3 is TGCGCCAGCAGCCAAGACAGGGCCGGCGTCCTGACTTTC. V is TRBV4-1 and J is TRBJ2-6; a weak D match, TRBD1 (5 bases). Germline V gene lookup returns CDR1 MGHRA and CDR2 YSYEKL. The CDR3 is 13 amino acids. V lost 0 bases to trimming and J lost 12 bases, with 9 bases between them.

V and J are TRBV7-2 and TRBJ2-6; no clear D. There are 16 residues in the CDR3. The germline V and J ends were trimmed by 5 bases and 0 bases, with 11 bases remaining between them. Germline CDR1 SGHTA, CDR2 FQGNSA. The DNA of the CDR3 is TGTGCCAGCAGCCCCTCCTCTTTCTCTGGGGCCAACGTCCTGACTTTC. Its protein product is CASSPSSFSGANVLTF.

V gene TRBV6-5 combines with J gene TRBJ2-7; D is unresolved. CDR3 length: 15 amino acids. Trimming took 2 bases from V and 5 from J, leaving 16 bases between them. Germline V gene lookup returns CDR1 MNHEY and CDR2 SVGAGI. The chain's CDR3 is CASSYLRGYNHEQYF. CDR3 DNA: TGTGCCAGCAGTTACCTCCGCGGTTACAACCACGAGCAGTACTTC.